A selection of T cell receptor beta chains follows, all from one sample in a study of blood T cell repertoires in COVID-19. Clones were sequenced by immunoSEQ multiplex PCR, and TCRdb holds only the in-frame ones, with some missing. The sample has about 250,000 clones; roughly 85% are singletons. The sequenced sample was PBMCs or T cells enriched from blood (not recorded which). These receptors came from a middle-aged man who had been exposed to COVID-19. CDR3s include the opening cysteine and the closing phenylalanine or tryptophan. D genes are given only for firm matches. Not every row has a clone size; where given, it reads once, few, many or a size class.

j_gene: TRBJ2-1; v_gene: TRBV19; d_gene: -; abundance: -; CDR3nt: TGTGCCAGTAGTATGCCAGGGCAAAAGCCATACAATGAGCAGTTCTTC; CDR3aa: CASSMPGQKPYNEQFF
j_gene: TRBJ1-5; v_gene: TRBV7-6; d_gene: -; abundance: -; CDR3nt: TGTGCCAGCAGCTTAAGGGAGATGGGGCCCCAGCATTTT; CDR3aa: CASSLREMGPQHF
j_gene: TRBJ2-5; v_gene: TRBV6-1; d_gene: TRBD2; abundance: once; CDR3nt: TGTGCCAGCAGTGAAATAGGTGGTTTAGCGGGAGTGGTAGAGACCCAGTACTTC; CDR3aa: CASSEIGGLAGVVETQYF
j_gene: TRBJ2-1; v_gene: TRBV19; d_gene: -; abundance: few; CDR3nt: TGTGCCAGTGGAGGGGGCCGTGCAAATGAGCAGTTCTTC; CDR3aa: CASGGGRANEQFF
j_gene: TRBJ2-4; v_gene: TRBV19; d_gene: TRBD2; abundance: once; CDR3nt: TGTGCCAGTAGTAGCGGGAGGGAAGGCAACATTCAGTACTTC; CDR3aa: CASSSGREGNIQYF
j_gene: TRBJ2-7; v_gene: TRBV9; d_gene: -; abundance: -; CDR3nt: TGTGCCAGCAGCGCCTTAGATACGGGCGGGGAGCAGTACTTC; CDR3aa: CASSALDTGGEQYF
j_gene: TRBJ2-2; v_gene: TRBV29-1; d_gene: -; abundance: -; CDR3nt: TGCAGCGTTGGTTCGGGAGTGGTCGGCGGGGAGCTGTTTTTT; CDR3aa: CSVGSGVVGGELFF
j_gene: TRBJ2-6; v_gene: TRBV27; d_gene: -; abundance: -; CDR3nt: TGTGCCAGCAGTTTCCTAGAATTCTCTGGGGCCAACGTCCTGACTTTC; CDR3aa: CASSFLEFSGANVLTF
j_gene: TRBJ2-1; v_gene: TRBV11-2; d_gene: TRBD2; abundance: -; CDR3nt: TGTGCCAGCAGCTTATTTAGCGGGAGCATCAATGAGCAGTTCTTC; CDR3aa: CASSLFSGSINEQFF
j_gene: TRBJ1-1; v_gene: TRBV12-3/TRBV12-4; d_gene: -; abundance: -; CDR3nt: TGTGCCAGCACCCAAACTATGAACACTGAAGCTTTCTTT; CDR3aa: CASTQTMNTEAFF
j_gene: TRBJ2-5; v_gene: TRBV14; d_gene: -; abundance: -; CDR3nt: TGTGCCAGCAGCTGGGGCGAGACCCAGTACTTC; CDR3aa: CASSWGETQYF
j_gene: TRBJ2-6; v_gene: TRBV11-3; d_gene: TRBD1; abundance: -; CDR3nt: TGTGCCAGCAGCTCGGGACAGGGATCTGGGGCCAACGTCCTGACTTTC; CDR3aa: CASSSGQGSGANVLTF
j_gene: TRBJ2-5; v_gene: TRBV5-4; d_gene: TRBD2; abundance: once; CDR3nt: TGTGCCAGCAGCGTCACTAGCGGAAAAGAAGAGACCCAGTACTTC; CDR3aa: CASSVTSGKEETQYF
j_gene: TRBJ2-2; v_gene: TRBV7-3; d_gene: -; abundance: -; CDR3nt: TGTGCCAGCAGCTCAACCAACAAGTCCCCGCTGTTTTTT; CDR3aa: CASSSTNKSPLFF
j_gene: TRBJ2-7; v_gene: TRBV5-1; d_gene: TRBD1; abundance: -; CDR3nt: TGCGCCAGCAGCCCAGGGACAGGGGGTCTCGAGCAGTACTTC; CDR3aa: CASSPGTGGLEQYF
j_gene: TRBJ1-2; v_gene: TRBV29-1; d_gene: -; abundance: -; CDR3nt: TGCAGCGCCCTTATCAGGGGAGGCTACACCTTC; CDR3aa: CSALIRGGYTF
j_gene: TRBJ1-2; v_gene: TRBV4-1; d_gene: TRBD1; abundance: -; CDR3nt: TGCGCCAGCAGCCAAGTGGGACAGGGGCGTCGAGACTATGGCTACACCTTC; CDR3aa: CASSQVGQGRRDYGYTF
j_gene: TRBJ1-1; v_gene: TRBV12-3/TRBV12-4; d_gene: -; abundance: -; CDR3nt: TGTGCCAGCAGTCTCCCTCAGGGGCGAAGGGCTTTCTTT; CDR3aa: CASSLPQGRRAFF
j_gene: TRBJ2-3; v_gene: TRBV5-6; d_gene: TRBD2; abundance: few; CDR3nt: TGTGCCAGCAGCCGGGGGGTGACCACAGATACGCAGTATTTT; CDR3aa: CASSRGVTTDTQYF
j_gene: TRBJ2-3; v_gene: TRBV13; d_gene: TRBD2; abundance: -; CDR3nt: TGTGCCAGCAGCTCTTCCTCCGGGACTAGTTTTTATGCGCAGTATTTT; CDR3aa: CASSSSSGTSFYAQYF
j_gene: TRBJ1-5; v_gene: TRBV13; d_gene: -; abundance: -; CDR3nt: TGTGCCAGCCAAACAGGGAATCAGCCCCAGCATTTT; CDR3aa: CASQTGNQPQHF
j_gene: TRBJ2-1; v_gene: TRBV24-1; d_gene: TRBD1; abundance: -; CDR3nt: TGTGCCACCAGTGATCCGGACAGGGGGCTATACAATGAGCAGTTCTTC; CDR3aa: CATSDPDRGLYNEQFF
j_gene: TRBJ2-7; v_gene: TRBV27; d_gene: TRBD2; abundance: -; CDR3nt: TGTGCCAGCCGGGCGGGAGCCTACGAGCAGTACTTC; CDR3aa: CASRAGAYEQYF
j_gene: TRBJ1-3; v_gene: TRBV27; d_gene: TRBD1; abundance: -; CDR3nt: TGTGCCAGCAGAACAGGGGTAGCTTCTGACACCATATATTTT; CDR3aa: CASRTGVASDTIYF
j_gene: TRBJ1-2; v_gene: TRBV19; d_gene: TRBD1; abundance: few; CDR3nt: TGTGCCAGTAGTATAGGGGACAGGTACGATGGCTACACCTTC; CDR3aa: CASSIGDRYDGYTF
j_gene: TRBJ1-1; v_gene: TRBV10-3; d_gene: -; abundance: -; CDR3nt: TGTGCCATCAGTGAGAGAGGCACTGAAGCTTTCTTT; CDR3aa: CAISERGTEAFF
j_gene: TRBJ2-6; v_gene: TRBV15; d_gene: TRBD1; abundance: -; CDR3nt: TGTGCCACCAGCAGATCCGACAGGGGCATTGGGGCCAACGTCCTGACTTTC; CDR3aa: CATSRSDRGIGANVLTF
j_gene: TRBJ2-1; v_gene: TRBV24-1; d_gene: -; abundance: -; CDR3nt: TGTGCCACCAGTGATTCCATGACTAGTTTTAATCGGGATGAGCAGTTCTTC; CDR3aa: CATSDSMTSFNRDEQFF